This is a list of T cell receptor beta chains from one sample in a study of OX40 agonist ivuxolimab in advanced cancers. Using immunoSEQ multiplex PCR, the repertoire was profiled, and TCRdb retains in-frame clones only, with some absent. This table holds some 50,000 clones, around 81% found once. The specimen comprised CD4+ or CD8+ T cells sorted from blood, sampled in a trial of the OX40 agonist ivuxolimab. The source is an adult with an advanced solid tumor such as melanoma, head and neck, liver or kidney cancer. Both conserved end residues are part of each CDR3. The D gene is left open where the match is weak. Only some rows state a clone size, as once, few, many or a class for expanded clones.

V gene	J gene	D gene	clone size	CDR3 DNA	CDR3 protein
TRBV4-2	TRBJ1-1	.	few	TGTGCCAGCAGCTTGGCCGCGGAACGTATGAACACTGAAGCTTTCTTT	CASSLAAERMNTEAFF
TRBV2	TRBJ1-1	.	once	TGTGCCAGCATGGCCGTGAACACTGAAGCTTTCTTT	CASMAVNTEAFF
TRBV27	TRBJ2-1	.	.	TGTGCCAGCAGTTGGGGCGGGTCCTCCTACAATGAGCAGTTCTTC	CASSWGGSSYNEQFF
TRBV28	TRBJ2-3	.	.	TGTGCCAGCAGCCCCGTAAAAGGGGGGGGAGATACGCAGTATTTT	CASSPVKGGGDTQYF
TRBV27	TRBJ1-5	.	.	TGTGCCAGCAGCCGTACGTGGGGAAGCAATCAGCCCCAGCATTTT	CASSRTWGSNQPQHF
TRBV2	TRBJ1-1	.	.	TGTGCCAGCAGCTCGGACGCAATGAACACTGAAGCTTTCTTT	CASSSDAMNTEAFF
TRBV27	TRBJ1-2	.	.	TGTGCCAGCAGTTTGTCGTTTGGCTCCAGCTATGGCTACACCTTC	CASSLSFGSSYGYTF
TRBV28	TRBJ2-1	TRBD1	.	TGTGCCAGCAGTTTAATCGACAGGGGGAATGAGCAGTTCTTC	CASSLIDRGNEQFF
TRBV7-9	TRBJ2-1	TRBD1	.	TGTGCCAGCAGCTTCGAACCGGGACAGGCTGAGTACCCCTACAATGAGCAGTTCTTC	CASSFEPGQAEYPYNEQFF
TRBV7-8	TRBJ1-4	.	.	TGTGCCAGCCAGGGGCAGGGTGACGAAAAACTGTTTTTT	CASQGQGDEKLFF
TRBV6-1	TRBJ1-5	.	.	TGTGCCAGCAGTGAGACTCAGCCCCAGCATTTT	CASSETQPQHF
TRBV28	TRBJ1-1	.	.	TGTGCCAGCAGTTTAGAGGTCAGCCAGGTTGAAGCTTTCTTT	CASSLEVSQVEAFF
TRBV27	TRBJ1-2	TRBD1	.	TGTGCCAGCAGTTTATACCCGGGACAGGAGGTCTATGGCTACACCTTC	CASSLYPGQEVYGYTF
TRBV5-1	TRBJ2-7	TRBD2	.	TGCGCCAGCAGCTTGGTTAGCGGGAGGCTCAACGAGCAGTACTTC	CASSLVSGRLNEQYF
TRBV7-8	TRBJ2-5	TRBD1	.	TGTGCCAGCAGCCCTGGACAGGGTCAATGGGAGACCCAGTACTTC	CASSPGQGQWETQYF
TRBV28	TRBJ1-1	.	.	TGTGCCAGCAGCCTGAAGGGGAACACTGAAGCTTTCTTT	CASSLKGNTEAFF
TRBV19	TRBJ2-1	.	.	TGTGCCAGTAGTATAGATCAGGGCCTAAACAATGAGCAGTTCTTC	CASSIDQGLNNEQFF
TRBV27	TRBJ2-1	TRBD2	.	TGTGCCAGCACCTTAGGCGGGGGGGGATACAATGAGCAGTTCTTC	CASTLGGGGYNEQFF
TRBV28	TRBJ2-1	TRBD1	.	TGTGCCAGCAGTTTCCCCGGGACAGGCAATGAGCAGTTCTTC	CASSFPGTGNEQFF
TRBV7-8	TRBJ2-2	TRBD2	.	TGTGCCAGCAGGCCCCTAGCGGGAGGCGGGGAGCTGTTTTTT	CASRPLAGGGELFF
TRBV30	TRBJ1-1	.	.	TGTGCCTGGAGTGTAGCAGGGAACACTGAAGCTTTCTTT	CAWSVAGNTEAFF
TRBV7-9	TRBJ1-1	.	few	TGTGCCAGCAGCTTAGTGCAGGGAGGAAGGGCTGAAGCTTTCTTT	CASSLVQGGRAEAFF
TRBV7-2	TRBJ2-7	.	.	TGTGCCAGCAGCTTAAACCGGGATCTCTACGAGCAGTACTTC	CASSLNRDLYEQYF
TRBV29-1	TRBJ1-3	.	.	TGCAGCGTTGTAGACAGTTCTGGAAACACCATATATTTT	CSVVDSSGNTIYF
TRBV29-1	TRBJ1-2	.	few	TGCAGCGTTGTCGCTGGATACTATGGCTACACCTTC	CSVVAGYYGYTF
TRBV30	TRBJ2-2	.	.	TGTGCCTGGAGTGAATCTCGCTCTAACACCGGGGAGCTGTTTTTT	CAWSESRSNTGELFF
TRBV19	TRBJ1-2	.	.	TGTGCCAGTAGTAACCTCGACGGCTACACCTTC	CASSNLDGYTF
TRBV5-8	TRBJ2-1	.	.	TGTGCCAGCAGCTTGCTGGCGGGAATAAATGAGCAGTTCTTC	CASSLLAGINEQFF
TRBV28	TRBJ1-5	TRBD1	.	TGTGCCAGCGGCCGGACAGGGTTCGTTCCTCAGCCCCAGCATTTT	CASGRTGFVPQPQHF
TRBV7-9	TRBJ2-2	.	.	TGTGCCAGCAGCAACTACGGAACGAACACCGGGGAGCTGTTTTTT	CASSNYGTNTGELFF
TRBV5-8	TRBJ1-2	.	.	TGTGCCAGCAGCTTGTTCCGCAGGGACTATGGCTACACCTTC	CASSLFRRDYGYTF
TRBV9	TRBJ2-1	TRBD2	.	TGTGCCAGCAGCGGTGCCTTCACTAGCGAAGCCTACAATGAGCAGTTCTTC	CASSGAFTSEAYNEQFF